A selection of T cell receptor beta chains follows, all from one sample in a study of cytomegalovirus exposure and HLA in healthy donors. The method was immunoSEQ multiplex PCR; TCRdb's version includes in-frame clones alone and lacks a portion of them. Among some 180,000 clones listed, roughly 85% were seen once. Input material: PBMCs. The receptors were gathered from a woman under 40 in good health and CMV-seropositive. The CDR3 runs from the conserved cysteine through the conserved F or W. A D gene is named only where the DNA matches it firmly. Only part of the rows carry a size: once, few, many, or a class if the clone is expanded.

-	TRBJ1-2	-	TRBV13	CASSLGRRANYGYTF	TGTGCCAGCAGCTTGGGACGGAGGGCTAACTATGGCTACACCTTC
few	TRBJ2-7	TRBD2	TRBV5-1	CASSLGSGGPYEQYF	TGCGCCAGCAGCTTGGGGAGCGGGGGTCCCTACGAGCAGTACTTC
-	TRBJ1-5	-	TRBV10-2	CASSDYSGEPQHF	TGCGCCAGCAGTGACTATTCAGGGGAGCCCCAGCATTTT
few	TRBJ2-3	TRBD1	TRBV6-5	CASSYSRQGAFPQYF	TGTGCCAGCAGTTACTCCCGACAGGGGGCGTTCCCGCAGTATTTT
few	TRBJ2-1	TRBD2	TRBV7-8	CASSVRLAGGNEQFF	TGTGCCAGCAGCGTACGACTAGCGGGAGGGAATGAGCAGTTCTTC
-	TRBJ2-2	-	TRBV5-6	CASQPGTGRTGELFF	TGTGCCAGCCAACCGGGAACAGGGAGAACCGGGGAGCTGTTTTTT
few	TRBJ2-6	TRBD1	TRBV27	CASRKRTGGNSGANVLTF	TGTGCCAGCAGAAAAAGGACAGGGGGAAACTCTGGGGCCAACGTCCTGACTTTC
-	TRBJ2-5	TRBD2	TRBV9	CASGSAGGETQYF	TGTGCCAGCGGGTCGGCGGGGGGGGAGACCCAGTACTTC
-	TRBJ2-7	TRBD2	TRBV10-3	CAISEKRGAYEQYF	TGTGCCATCAGTGAAAAGCGGGGGGCCTACGAGCAGTACTTC
-	TRBJ2-2	TRBD2	TRBV7-9	CASSLTSGGLTNTGELFF	TGTGCCAGCAGCTTAACTAGCGGGGGGCTAACGAACACCGGGGAGCTGTTTTTT
-	TRBJ1-2	-	TRBV5-4	CASSLERDYGYTF	TGTGCCAGCAGCTTGGAGAGAGACTATGGCTACACCTTC
few	TRBJ2-7	TRBD1	TRBV11-3	CASSLLTGAYEQYF	TGTGCCAGCAGCTTACTGACAGGGGCCTACGAGCAGTACTTC
-	TRBJ2-7	-	TRBV5-1	CASREVGYEQYF	TGCGCCAGCAGAGAGGTGGGCTACGAGCAGTACTTC
few	TRBJ2-7	TRBD2	TRBV5-1	CASSLGTSGSHEQYF	TGCGCCAGCAGCCTCGGGACTAGCGGGAGCCACGAGCAGTACTTC
few	TRBJ1-3	-	TRBV29-1	CSAMDSAGNTIYF	TGCAGCGCAATGGACAGCGCCGGAAACACCATATATTTT
-	TRBJ1-2	TRBD1	TRBV6-5	CASGYTPRDSNYGYTF	TGTGCCAGCGGTTATACACCCCGGGACAGCAACTATGGCTACACCTTC
once	TRBJ2-3	TRBD2	TRBV10-1	CASSPRGAGTDTQYF	TGCGCCAGCAGTCCTCGAGGAGCGGGGACAGATACGCAGTATTTT
few	TRBJ2-5	TRBD2	TRBV7-2	CASSLAPGLAGGRRQETQYF	TGTGCCAGCAGCTTAGCCCCAGGACTAGCGGGGGGGCGGAGGCAAGAGACCCAGTACTTC